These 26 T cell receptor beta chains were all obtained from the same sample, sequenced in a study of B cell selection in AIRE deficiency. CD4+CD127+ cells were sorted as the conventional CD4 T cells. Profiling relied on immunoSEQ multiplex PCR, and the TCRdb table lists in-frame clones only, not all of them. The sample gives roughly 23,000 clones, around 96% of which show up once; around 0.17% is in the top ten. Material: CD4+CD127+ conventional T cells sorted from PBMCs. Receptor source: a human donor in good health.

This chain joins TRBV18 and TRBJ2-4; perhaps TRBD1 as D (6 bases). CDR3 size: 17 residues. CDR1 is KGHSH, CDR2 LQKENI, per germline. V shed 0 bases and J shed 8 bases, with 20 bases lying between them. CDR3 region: CASSPPRGSVYSDIQYF. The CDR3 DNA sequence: TGTGCCAGCTCACCACCCAGGGGCAGTGTTTATTCGGACATTCAGTACTTC. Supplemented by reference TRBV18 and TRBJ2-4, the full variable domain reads NAGVMQNPRHLVRRRGQEARLRCSPMKGHSHVYWYRQLPEEGLKFMVYLQKENIIDESGMPKERFSAEFPKEGPSILRIQQVVRGDSAAYFCASSPPRGSVYSDIQYFGAGTRLSVL.

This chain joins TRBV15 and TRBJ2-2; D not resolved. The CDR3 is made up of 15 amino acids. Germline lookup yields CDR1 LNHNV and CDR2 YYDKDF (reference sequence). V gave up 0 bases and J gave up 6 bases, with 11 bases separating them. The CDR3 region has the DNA TGTGCCACCAGCAGAGACATTATAGCCGCCGGGGAGCTGTTTTTT. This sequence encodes CATSRDIIAAGELFF.

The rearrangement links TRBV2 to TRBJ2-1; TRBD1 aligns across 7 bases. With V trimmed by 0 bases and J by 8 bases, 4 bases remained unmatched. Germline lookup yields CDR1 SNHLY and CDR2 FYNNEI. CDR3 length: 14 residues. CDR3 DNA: TGTGCCAGCAGTGAAGCCTTGCAGGGGGATGAGCAGTTCTTC. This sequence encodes CASSEALQGDEQFF.

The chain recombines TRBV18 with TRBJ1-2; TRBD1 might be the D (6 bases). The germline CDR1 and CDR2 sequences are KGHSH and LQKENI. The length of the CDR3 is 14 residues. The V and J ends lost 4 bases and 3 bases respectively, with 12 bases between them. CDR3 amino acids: CASSHRVRDYGYTF. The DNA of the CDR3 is TGTGCCAGCTCACACAGGGTGCGGGACTATGGCTACACCTTC.

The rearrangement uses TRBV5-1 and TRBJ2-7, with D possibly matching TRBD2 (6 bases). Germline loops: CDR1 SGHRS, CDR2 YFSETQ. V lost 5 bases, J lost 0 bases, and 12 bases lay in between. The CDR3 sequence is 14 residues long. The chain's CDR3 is CASSVGGNSYEQYF. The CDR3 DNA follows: TGCGCCAGCAGTGTTGGGGGGAACTCCTACGAGCAGTACTTC.

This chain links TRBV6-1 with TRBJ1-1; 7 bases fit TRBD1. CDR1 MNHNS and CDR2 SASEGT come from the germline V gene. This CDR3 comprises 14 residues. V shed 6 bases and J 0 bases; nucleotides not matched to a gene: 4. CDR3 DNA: TGTGCCAGCAGAGAGACAGGGTTGAACACTGAAGCTTTCTTT. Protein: CASRETGLNTEAFF.

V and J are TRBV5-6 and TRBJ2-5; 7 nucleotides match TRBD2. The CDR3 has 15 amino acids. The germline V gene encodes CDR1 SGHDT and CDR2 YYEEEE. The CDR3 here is CGSGRLARGKETQYF. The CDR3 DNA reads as TGTGGTTCCGGTCGACTAGCCCGAGGGAAAGAGACCCAGTACTTC.

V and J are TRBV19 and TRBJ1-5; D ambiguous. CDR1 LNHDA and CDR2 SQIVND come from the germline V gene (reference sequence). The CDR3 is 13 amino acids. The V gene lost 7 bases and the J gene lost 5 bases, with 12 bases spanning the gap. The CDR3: CASTERRDQPQHF. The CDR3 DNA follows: TGTGCCAGTACGGAGAGAAGAGATCAGCCCCAGCATTTT.

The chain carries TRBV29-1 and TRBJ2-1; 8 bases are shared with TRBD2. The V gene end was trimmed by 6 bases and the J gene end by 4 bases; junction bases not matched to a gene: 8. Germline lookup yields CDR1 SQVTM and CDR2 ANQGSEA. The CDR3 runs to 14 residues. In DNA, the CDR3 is TGCAGCGTCCCCTGGCGGGGGGTTTACAATGAGCAGTTCTTC. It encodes CSVPWRGVYNEQFF.

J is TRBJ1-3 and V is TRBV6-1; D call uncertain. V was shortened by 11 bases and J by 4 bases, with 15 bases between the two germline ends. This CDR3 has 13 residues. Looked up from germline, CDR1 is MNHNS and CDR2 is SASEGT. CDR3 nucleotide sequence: TGTGCCTGCTTCCACCAGGTGGGAAACACCATATATTTT. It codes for CACFHQVGNTIYF.

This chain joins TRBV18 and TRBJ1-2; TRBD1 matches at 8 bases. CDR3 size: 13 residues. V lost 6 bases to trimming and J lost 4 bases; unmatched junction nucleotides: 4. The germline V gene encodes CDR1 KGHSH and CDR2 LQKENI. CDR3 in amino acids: CASSAGQGYGYTF. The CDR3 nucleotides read TGTGCCAGCTCGGCCGGACAGGGCTATGGCTACACCTTC.

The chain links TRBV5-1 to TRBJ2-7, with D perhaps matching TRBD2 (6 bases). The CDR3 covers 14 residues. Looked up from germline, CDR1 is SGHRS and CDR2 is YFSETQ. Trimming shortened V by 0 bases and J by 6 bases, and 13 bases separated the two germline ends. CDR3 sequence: CASSLETVGGEQYF. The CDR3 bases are TGCGCCAGCAGCTTGGAGACAGTGGGGGGCGAGCAGTACTTC.

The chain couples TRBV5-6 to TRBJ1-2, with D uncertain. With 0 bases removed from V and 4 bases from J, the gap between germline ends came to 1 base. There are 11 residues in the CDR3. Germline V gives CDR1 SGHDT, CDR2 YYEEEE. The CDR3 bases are TGTGCCAGCAGCTTGGCCTATGGCTACACCTTC. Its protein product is CASSLAYGYTF.

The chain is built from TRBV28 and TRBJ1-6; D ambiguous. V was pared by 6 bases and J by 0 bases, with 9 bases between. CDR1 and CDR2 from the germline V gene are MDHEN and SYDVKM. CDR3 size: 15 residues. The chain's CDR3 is CASRSYSSYNSPLHF. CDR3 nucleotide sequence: TGTGCCAGCAGGTCTTATAGCTCCTATAATTCACCCCTCCACTTT.

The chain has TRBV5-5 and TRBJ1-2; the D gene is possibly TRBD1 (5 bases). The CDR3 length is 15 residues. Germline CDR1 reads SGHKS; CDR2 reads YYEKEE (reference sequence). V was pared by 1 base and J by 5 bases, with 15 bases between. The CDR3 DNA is TGTGCCAGCAGCTTGAGGGACCAATTTATTTATGGCTACACCTTC. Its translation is CASSLRDQFIYGYTF.

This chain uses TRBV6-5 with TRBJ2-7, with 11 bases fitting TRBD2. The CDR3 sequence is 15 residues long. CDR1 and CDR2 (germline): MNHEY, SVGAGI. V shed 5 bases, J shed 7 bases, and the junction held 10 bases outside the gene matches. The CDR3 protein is CASSSLAGGALEQYF. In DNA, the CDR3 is TGTGCCAGCAGTAGTCTAGCGGGGGGAGCTTTGGAGCAGTACTTC.

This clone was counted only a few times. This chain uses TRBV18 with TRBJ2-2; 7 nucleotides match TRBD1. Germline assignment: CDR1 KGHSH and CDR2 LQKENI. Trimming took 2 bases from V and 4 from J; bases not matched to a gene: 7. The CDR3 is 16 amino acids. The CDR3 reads CASSPFRDSATGELFF. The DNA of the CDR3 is TGTGCCAGCTCACCATTCCGGGACAGTGCCACCGGGGAGCTGTTTTTT. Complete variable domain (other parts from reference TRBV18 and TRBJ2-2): NAGVMQNPRHLVRRRGQEARLRCSPMKGHSHVYWYRQLPEEGLKFMVYLQKENIIDESGMPKERFSAEFPKEGPSILRIQQVVRGDSAAYFCASSPFRDSATGELFFGEGSRLTVL.

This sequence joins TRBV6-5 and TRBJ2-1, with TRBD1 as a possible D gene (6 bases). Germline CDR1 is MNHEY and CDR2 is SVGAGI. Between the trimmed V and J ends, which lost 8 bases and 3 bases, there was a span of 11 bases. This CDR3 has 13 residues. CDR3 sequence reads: CASRRDNYNEQFF. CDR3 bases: TGTGCCAGCCGCCGGGACAACTACAATGAGCAGTTCTTC.

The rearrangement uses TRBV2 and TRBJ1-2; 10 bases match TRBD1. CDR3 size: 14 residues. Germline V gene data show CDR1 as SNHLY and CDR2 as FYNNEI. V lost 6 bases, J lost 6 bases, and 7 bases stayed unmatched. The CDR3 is CASRDRGELDGYTF. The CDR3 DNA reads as TGTGCCAGCAGGGACAGGGGGGAGCTTGATGGCTACACCTTC.

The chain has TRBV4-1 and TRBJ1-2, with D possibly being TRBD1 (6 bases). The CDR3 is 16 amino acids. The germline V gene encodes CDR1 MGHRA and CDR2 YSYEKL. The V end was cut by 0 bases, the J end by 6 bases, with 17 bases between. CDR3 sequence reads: CASSQDATGTLHGYTF. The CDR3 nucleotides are TGCGCCAGCAGCCAAGATGCAACGGGGACACTCCATGGCTACACCTTC.

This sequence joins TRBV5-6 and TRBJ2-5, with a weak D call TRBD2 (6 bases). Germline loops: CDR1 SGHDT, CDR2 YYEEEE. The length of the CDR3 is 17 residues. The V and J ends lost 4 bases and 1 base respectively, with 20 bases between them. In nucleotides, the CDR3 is TGTGCCAGCAGCAAAATGGGACTCCCGAGGCTCCAAGAGACCCAGTACTTC. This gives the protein CASSKMGLPRLQETQYF.

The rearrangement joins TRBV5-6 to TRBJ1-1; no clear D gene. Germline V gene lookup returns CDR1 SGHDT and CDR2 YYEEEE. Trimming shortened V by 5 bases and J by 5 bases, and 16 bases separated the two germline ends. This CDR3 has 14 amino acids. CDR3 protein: CASSSGWTGTEAFF. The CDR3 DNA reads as TGTGCCAGCAGTTCCGGATGGACTGGGACTGAAGCTTTCTTT.

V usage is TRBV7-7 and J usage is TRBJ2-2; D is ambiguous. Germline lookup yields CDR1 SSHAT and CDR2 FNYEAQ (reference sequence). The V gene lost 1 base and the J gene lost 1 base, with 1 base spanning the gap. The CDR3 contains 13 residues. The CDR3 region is CASSLGNTGELFF. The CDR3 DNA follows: TGTGCCAGCAGCTTAGGGAACACCGGGGAGCTGTTTTTT.

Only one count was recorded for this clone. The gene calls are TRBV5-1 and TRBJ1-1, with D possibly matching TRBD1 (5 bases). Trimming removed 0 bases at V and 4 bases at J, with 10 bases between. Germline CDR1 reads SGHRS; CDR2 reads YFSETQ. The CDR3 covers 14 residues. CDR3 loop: CASSLASGGTEAFF. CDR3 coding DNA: TGCGCCAGCAGCTTGGCCTCGGGGGGCACTGAAGCTTTCTTT.

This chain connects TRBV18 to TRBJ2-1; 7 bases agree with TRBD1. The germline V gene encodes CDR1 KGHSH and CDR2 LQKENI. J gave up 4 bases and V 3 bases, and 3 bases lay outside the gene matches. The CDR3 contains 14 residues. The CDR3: CASSPRDRYNEQFF. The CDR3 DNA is TGTGCCAGCTCACCCCGGGACAGATACAATGAGCAGTTCTTC. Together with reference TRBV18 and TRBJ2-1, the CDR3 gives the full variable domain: NAGVMQNPRHLVRRRGQEARLRCSPMKGHSHVYWYRQLPEEGLKFMVYLQKENIIDESGMPKERFSAEFPKEGPSILRIQQVVRGDSAAYFCASSPRDRYNEQFFGPGTRLTVL.

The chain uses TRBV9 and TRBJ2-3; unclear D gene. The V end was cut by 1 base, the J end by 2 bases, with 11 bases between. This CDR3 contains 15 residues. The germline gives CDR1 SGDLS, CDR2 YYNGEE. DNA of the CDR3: TGTGCCAGCAGCGTACGAACCGGAAACACAGATACGCAGTATTTT. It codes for CASSVRTGNTDTQYF.